The rows below give T cell receptor beta chains drawn from one sample of a study of blood T cell repertoires in COVID-19. Produced via immunoSEQ multiplex PCR; TCRdb's table is partial and in-frame only. The sample shows some 270,000 clones, approximately 84% of them seen only once. The sequenced sample consisted of PBMCs or T cells enriched from blood (not recorded which). These receptors were obtained from a woman aged 45 to 65 who had been exposed to COVID-19. Both conserved end residues are part of each CDR3. Each record gives: CDR3 protein, CDR3 DNA, clone size, V gene, J gene, D gene. A D gene is named only where the DNA matches it firmly. Where a row states a size, it is once, few, many or the class of an expanded clone; other rows omit it.

CASSDSGNTIYF	TGTGCCAGCTCGGACAGTGGAAACACCATATATTTT	-	TRBV18	TRBJ1-3	-
CASSHGSGGPRETQYF	TGTGCCAGCAGCCACGGTAGCGGGGGCCCGCGGGAGACCCAGTACTTC	-	TRBV3-1/TRBV3-2	TRBJ2-5	TRBD2
CASRPTDRGENTEAFF	TGTGCCAGCAGACCGACCGACAGGGGCGAGAACACTGAAGCTTTCTTT	-	TRBV6-6	TRBJ1-1	TRBD1
CASSESSFNYGYTF	TGTGCCAGCAGTGAAAGTAGCTTTAACTATGGCTACACCTTC	-	TRBV2	TRBJ1-2	-
CASRGGTPNPYGYTF	TGTGCCAGCAGGGGAGGGACACCTAACCCCTATGGCTACACCTTC	-	TRBV28	TRBJ1-2	-
CASSESDSPNGYTF	TGCGCCAGCAGTGAGTCGGACAGTCCTAATGGCTACACCTTC	-	TRBV10-1	TRBJ1-2	-
CASSLLLNTEAFF	TGCGCCAGCAGCTTGTTGCTAAACACTGAAGCTTTCTTT	-	TRBV5-1	TRBJ1-1	-
CASSREGGWNSPLHF	TGTGCCAGCAGCCGGGAGGGGGGTTGGAATTCACCCCTCCACTTT	-	TRBV7-9	TRBJ1-6	-
CASSYRGLDSPLHF	TGTGCCAGCTCCTACAGGGGACTGGATTCACCCCTCCACTTT	-	TRBV27	TRBJ1-6	TRBD1
CASSTGGRYEQYF	TGTGCCAGCAGCACAGGGGGCCGCTACGAGCAGTACTTC	-	TRBV21-1	TRBJ2-7	-
CASSWDTKGHEQFF	TGTGCCAGCAGCTGGGACACTAAGGGGCATGAGCAGTTCTTC	-	TRBV5-4	TRBJ2-1	-
CASSLPGGEKLFF	TGTGCCAGCAGCTTACCTGGCGGGGAAAAACTGTTTTTT	-	TRBV7-9	TRBJ1-4	-
CASSPGRSGNQPQHF	TGTGCCAGCAGCCCTGGGAGGAGTGGCAATCAGCCCCAGCATTTT	-	TRBV5-4	TRBJ1-5	-
CASNWASGGSSYEQYF	TGTGCCAGCAATTGGGCTAGCGGGGGGAGCTCCTACGAGCAGTACTTC	-	TRBV11-2	TRBJ2-7	TRBD2
CASSHFDRGRAGQYF	TGTGCCAGCAGCCATTTTGACAGGGGGCGTGCGGGGCAGTACTTC	-	TRBV3-1/TRBV3-2	TRBJ2-7	TRBD1
CATSRAGGDPNYGYTF	TGTGCCACCAGCAGAGCTGGGGGGGACCCCAACTATGGCTACACCTTC	-	TRBV15	TRBJ1-2	-
CASSSGTGDTF	TGTGCCAGCAGCTCCGGGACAGGGGACACCTTC	-	TRBV6-5	TRBJ1-2	TRBD1
CAISEALGGGQETQYF	TGTGCCATCAGTGAGGCCCTGGGGGGAGGACAAGAGACCCAGTACTTC	-	TRBV10-3	TRBJ2-5	-
CASTLYGGQGNRDTEAFF	TGCGCCAGCACACTATACGGGGGACAGGGAAATCGGGACACTGAAGCTTTCTTT	few	TRBV10-2	TRBJ1-1	TRBD1
CASSAETGFGGYTF	TGCGCCAGCAGCGCCGAAACAGGGTTCGGTGGCTACACCTTC	few	TRBV5-1	TRBJ1-2	-
CASSQGLGTEAFF	TGTGCCAGTTCACAGGGGCTGGGTACTGAAGCTTTCTTT	once	TRBV19	TRBJ1-1	TRBD1
CASSFVAGGRNEQFF	TGCGCCAGCAGCTTCGTAGCGGGGGGAAGGAATGAGCAGTTCTTC	-	TRBV5-1	TRBJ2-1	TRBD2
CTSSQARENEKLFF	TGCACCAGCAGCCAAGCGCGAGAGAATGAAAAACTGTTTTTT	-	TRBV1	TRBJ1-4	-
CASSEAGTGPNTEAFF	TGTGCCAGCAGTGAAGCGGGCACAGGGCCCAACACTGAAGCTTTCTTT	-	TRBV6-1	TRBJ1-1	-
CASSHGQGNTEAFF	TGTGCCAGCAGCCACGGACAGGGGAACACTGAAGCTTTCTTT	-	TRBV6-5	TRBJ1-1	TRBD1
CASSKEANTEAFF	TGTGCCAGTAGTAAAGAAGCGAACACTGAAGCTTTCTTT	-	TRBV19	TRBJ1-1	-
CATADSVSSGNTIYF	TGTGCCACCGCGGACAGTGTAAGCTCTGGAAACACCATATATTTT	-	TRBV7-9	TRBJ1-3	-
CASSLTGKDNSPLHF	TGCGCCAGCAGCTTGACAGGGAAAGATAATTCACCCCTCCACTTT	-	TRBV5-1	TRBJ1-6	-
CSVESGANVLTF	TGCAGCGTTGAATCGGGGGCCAACGTCCTGACTTTC	-	TRBV29-1	TRBJ2-6	-
CSVEVGPHEQYF	TGCAGCGTTGAAGTGGGGCCCCACGAGCAGTACTTC	-	TRBV29-1	TRBJ2-7	-
CASSLTANYGYTF	TGTGCCAGCAGTTTAACTGCTAACTATGGCTACACCTTC	once	TRBV27	TRBJ1-2	-
CASGLVRTGRNTEAFF	TGTGCTAGTGGTTTGGTACGAACAGGGAGAAACACTGAAGCTTTCTTT	-	TRBV12-5	TRBJ1-1	-
CASSLSPPSSYNSPLHF	TGCGCCAGCAGCTTGTCTCCCCCGAGCTCCTATAATTCACCCCTCCACTTT	-	TRBV5-1	TRBJ1-6	-
CAISEPRTGPGYTF	TGTGCCATCAGTGAGCCTAGGACAGGCCCTGGCTACACCTTC	few	TRBV10-3	TRBJ1-2	TRBD1
CASSQEIAGGGETQYF	TGCGCCAGCAGCCAAGAAATAGCGGGGGGTGGGGAGACCCAGTACTTC	-	TRBV4-1	TRBJ2-5	TRBD2
CASSLTPGLAGGPHNEQFF	TGCGCCAGCAGCTTGACCCCGGGACTAGCGGGGGGGCCGCACAATGAGCAGTTCTTC	few	TRBV5-1	TRBJ2-1	TRBD2
CASNFGGTGAGYTF	TGTGCCAGCAACTTTGGAGGGACAGGGGCGGGCTACACCTTC	-	TRBV7-8	TRBJ1-2	TRBD1
CASSLGDSSTDTQYF	TGTGCCAGCAGCTTAGGGGACTCTAGCACAGATACGCAGTATTTT	-	TRBV7-3	TRBJ2-3	-
CAWSVGGGQPQHF	TGTGCCTGGAGTGTTGGGGGCGGACAGCCCCAGCATTTT	-	TRBV30	TRBJ1-5	-
CATSDPGQPQHF	TGTGCCACCAGTGACCCCGGTCAGCCCCAGCATTTT	-	TRBV24-1	TRBJ1-5	-
CASSSVSGGVNEQFF	TGTGCCAGCAGTTCCGTTAGCGGGGGCGTCAATGAGCAGTTCTTC	-	TRBV6-2/TRBV6-3	TRBJ2-1	TRBD2
CASRLVPIRGRETYEQYF	TGTGCAAGTCGCTTAGTTCCCATCAGGGGCAGGGAGACCTACGAGCAGTACTTC	many	TRBV12-2	TRBJ2-7	-
CATSDVGRGRGEQFF	TGTGCCACCAGTGATGTGGGAAGGGGCAGAGGAGAGCAGTTCTTC	many	TRBV24-1	TRBJ2-1	-
CASSATGDSNQPQHF	TGTGCCAGCAGCGCCACAGGGGACAGCAATCAGCCCCAGCATTTT	-	TRBV2	TRBJ1-5	TRBD1
CASSLEGQGVHGYTF	TGTGCCAGCAGCCTAGAGGGACAGGGAGTGCATGGCTACACCTTC	-	TRBV13	TRBJ1-2	TRBD1
CASSLKVKTLRHEQYF	TGTGCCAGCAGCTTAAAAGTCAAGACTCTCCGCCACGAGCAGTACTTC	-	TRBV7-2	TRBJ2-7	-
CASSLERGLNTGELFF	TGTGCCAGCAGCTTGGAAAGGGGGCTCAACACCGGGGAGCTGTTTTTT	-	TRBV5-4	TRBJ2-2	TRBD1
CASSIRRGGTDTQYF	TGTGCCAGTAGTATACGGCGGGGGGGCACAGATACGCAGTATTTT	-	TRBV19	TRBJ2-3	TRBD2
CASSPPKGAGMDTEAFF	TGTGCCAGCTCACCACCGAAGGGGGCGGGTATGGACACTGAAGCTTTCTTT	-	TRBV18	TRBJ1-1	TRBD1